This T cell receptor beta chain originates from a study of CD8+ T cells in alopecia areata. Broader study findings: Normal skin's resident alphabeta T cells are sequenced alongside lesional scalp T cells. Between patients, shared TCR sequences were less clear than in mice. This was possibly due in part to HLA diversity in the patient population. Lesional scalp displayed greater clonality than normal scalp, most notably in alopecia totalis/universalis.

A few counts support this clone. What it binds is unknown. The V end was cut by 4 bases, the J end by 4 bases, with 13 bases between. The CDR3 spans 13 residues. Looked up from germline, CDR1 is GTSNPN and CDR2 is SVGIG (reference sequence). It was cDNA, reverse transcribed from extracted RNA, that served as the sequencing template. Profiled with immunoSEQ multiplex PCR; TCRdb holds only in-frame clones, not every one. Seen here are roughly 100,000 clones, roughly 50% observed once, and the top ten hold about 8.8%. PBMCs were stained for CD3, CD4 and CD8, and CD4+ and CD8+ T cells were sorted. Sequencing was carried out using CD4+ T cells sorted from blood. The V call is TRBV30, the J call TRBJ1-2; possible D gene TRBD1, 5 bases. This TCR was sampled from a human donor in good health. The CDR3 region is CAWMQGFAYGYTF. CDR3 DNA sequence: TGTGCCTGGATGCAGGGCTTCGCCTATGGCTACACCTTC.